This T cell receptor (beta chain) emerged from a study of naive and memory T cell subsets. Points from the study as a whole: TCR transcript changes with activation or differentiation may affect this RNA method.

TCR cDNA received a 3' ligated oligonucleotide that carried a UMI. Adult healthy volunteers gave 2.5 ml peripheral blood for whole-blood RNA. Unsorted total RNA, roughly 1 to 1000 ng, was DNase treated before reverse transcription. This clonotype has a count of ten or more. Its antigen is unidentified. Amplification of ligated cDNA took four PCR rounds with SP2 and nested alpha and beta constant primers. TCRdb recomputed calls from the 5' RACE reads with MiXCR, one row per CDR3 protein. This sample has tens of thousands of distinct CDR3 sequences, with more than 7.5% found just once. The V gene end was trimmed by 4 bases and the J gene end by 1 base; junction bases not matched to a gene: 5. Per the germline V gene, CDR1 is MNHEY and CDR2 is SVGEGT. The CDR3 spans 16 residues.

The V and J genes are TRBV6-2 or TRBV6-3 and TRBJ1-5; 9 bases fit TRBD1. The receptor was derived from a female donor in good health. CDR3 sequence (DNA): TGTGCCAGCAGTTCACAGGGGGCAATCAGCAATCAGCCCCAGCATTTT. Its protein product is CASSSQGAISNQPQHF.